The 10 T cell receptor beta chains below all came from one sample that was sequenced in a study of tumor-infiltrating lymphocytes in primary liver carcinoma. Unsorted bulk tissue (about 18-30 mg) underwent RNA and DNA co-extraction. TCR beta cDNA was reverse-transcribed from roughly 520 ng of total RNA. The reaction used a constant-region primer and ProtoScript II reverse transcriptase. Construction of TCR beta libraries relied on three successive nested multiplex PCR rounds employing slightly modified ARM-PCR. Each of the first two PCR rounds ran roughly 9 cycles with TRBV1-TRBV30 forward and C-beta reverse primers. TCRdb reanalysed the multiplex PCR reads using MiXCR and keeps one entry per CDR3 protein. The sample has roughly 91,000 distinct CDR3 sequences, 55% to 75% seen once. Material for sequencing was liver tumor tissue from sampling region 5. The subset here: tumor region T5, tumor centre. These TCRs come from an older woman with primary liver carcinoma and hepatitis B virus infection.

A note on this clonotype: Germline and junction disagree at one end, which may indicate a read error. This chain joins TRBV29-1 and TRBJ1-2; possible D gene TRBD1, 6 bases. Germline CDR1 is SQVTM and CDR2 is ANQGSEA. The CDR3 has 15 residues. The CDR3 sequence: CRVDRGAVWAGGYTF. CDR3 DNA sequence: TGCAGAGTTGATAGGGGGGCAGTATGGGCCGGCGGATACACCTTC.

As regards this clonotype: A much larger clone lies a single base off, so this may be a read error. V gene TRBV4-2 combines with J gene TRBJ1-2; D gene ambiguous. This CDR3 comprises 15 residues. The V gene's germline CDR1 is LGHNA and CDR2 YNFKEQ. CDR3 DNA: TGTGCCAGCAGCCAACCCGGGATAGGGAACTATGGCCACACCTTC. It yields the protein CASSQPGIGNYGHTF.

A remark on this clonotype: A clone one base away is much larger, so this may be a read error. The J gene is TRBJ2-3, the V gene TRBV30, with unresolved D. The CDR3 runs to 12 residues. Germline CDR1 is GTSNPN and CDR2 is SVGIG (reference sequence). CDR3 sequence (DNA): TGTGCCTGGAGTTTTAGCACAAATACGCAGTATTTT. Its translation is CAWSFSTNTQYF. The full variable domain, rest sourced from reference TRBV30 and TRBJ2-3, is SQTIHQWPATLVQPVGSPLSLECTVEGTSNPNLYWYRQAAGRGLQLLFYSVGIGQISSEVPQNLSASRPQDRQFILSSKKLLLSDSGFYLCAWSFSTNTQYFGPGTRLTVL.

For this clonotype: Since a much larger clone is just one base distant, this may be a read error. V and J are TRBV6-4 and TRBJ2-3, with TRBD2 identical over 8 bases. The germline CDR1 and CDR2 sequences are MRHNA and SNTAGT. The CDR3 is 16 amino acids. V lost 0 bases, J lost 3 bases, and 5 bases stayed unmatched. This CDR3 is CASSDSNGRGTDTQYF. The CDR3 region has the DNA TGTGCCAGCAGTGACTCTAACGGGAGGGGAACAGATACGCAGTATTTT.

As regards this clonotype: One junction end does not reproduce the germline sequence, and a read error may be involved. The chain employs TRBV11-2 and TRBJ2-1; 11 nucleotides align to TRBD2. In germline, CDR1 is SGHAT, CDR2 FQNNGV. The CDR3 sequence is 16 residues long. The CDR3 here is CADSYGTSGGYNELFF. The CDR3 DNA reads as TGCGCCGACAGCTACGGAACTAGCGGGGGATACAATGAGCTGTTCTTC.

This clonotype appeared many times. This chain links TRBV5-1 with TRBJ2-2, with 9 bases that match TRBD1. CDR3 size: 16 residues. CDR1 is SGHRS, CDR2 YFSETQ, per germline. Unmatched junction bases numbered 7, after V lost 6 bases and J lost 1 base. The CDR3 sequence: CASTKTGQGNTGELFF. The CDR3 DNA follows: TGCGCCAGCACCAAAACGGGACAGGGGAACACCGGGGAGCTGTTTTTT.

In its sample, this clonotype was seen many times. The V call is TRBV4-1, the J call TRBJ2-5; D may be TRBD1 or TRBD2 (6 bases each). Trimming took off 1 base at V and 5 bases at J, with 17 bases between the two ends. The CDR3 spans 16 residues. Germline assignment: CDR1 MGHRA and CDR2 YSYEKL. Here the CDR3 DNA reads TGCGCCAGCAGCCAAGGGCCCGGGGGCTCTTGGGAGACCCAGTACTTC. It is translated as CASSQGPGGSWETQYF.

A word on this clonotype: At one of its ends the junction is not consistent with the germline gene, which may arise from a read error. The rearrangement links TRBV7-9 to TRBJ2-7; 12 nucleotides match TRBD2. This CDR3 is built from 17 residues. Germline V gene sequence: CDR1 SEHNR, CDR2 FQNEAQ (reference sequence). CDR3 in DNA: TGTGCCAGCACCTTATCGGGTGGGACTAGCGGGTTCTACGAGCAGTACTTC. It encodes CASTLSGGTSGFYEQYF.

Relative to its sample, this clonotype is medium-sized. The CDR3 is CASSQLGLAAASTDTQYF. The CDR3 region has the DNA TGTGCCAGCAGCCAATTAGGGCTAGCGGCAGCCAGCACAGATACGCAGTATTTT. The rearrangement uses TRBV4-2 and TRBJ2-3; 7 positions agree with TRBD2. The CDR3 consists of 18 residues. The germline gives CDR1 LGHNA, CDR2 YNFKEQ. With V trimmed by 2 bases and J by 0 bases, 11 bases remained unmatched.

Notes on this clonotype: Germline is not matched at one junction end, which may reflect a read error. This sequence joins TRBV18 and TRBJ1-5, with D uncertain. The CDR3 spans 13 residues. The germline CDR1 and CDR2 sequences are KGHSH and LQKENI. The CDR3 nucleotides read TGTGCCAGATCACCTACAGATTCAGGGCCCCAGCATTTT. Amino acid sequence: CARSPTDSGPQHF.